These 25 T cell receptor beta chains were sequenced from one sample in a study of cytomegalovirus exposure and HLA in healthy donors. Vbeta (60) and Jbeta (13) primers were used in the PCR. The repertoire was sequenced with immunoSEQ multiplex PCR; TCRdb's copy has only in-frame clones and lacks some. Of 150,000 to 200,000 clones listed, approximately 78% are singletons. Sequenced: PBMCs. These receptors were obtained from a human donor in good health.

The chain carries TRBV7-2 and TRBJ2-7; D unresolved. With 5 bases removed from V and 4 bases from J, the gap between germline ends came to 6 bases. Germline loops: CDR1 SGHTA, CDR2 FQGNSA. The CDR3 covers 11 residues. The CDR3 protein is CASSPDYEQYF. CDR3 bases: TGTGCCAGCAGCCCAGATTACGAGCAGTACTTC.

The chain combines TRBV11-2 with TRBJ1-2, with D possibly being TRBD1 (6 bases). The CDR3 sequence is 11 residues long. Germline V CDR1 and CDR2: SGHAT, FQNNGV. Between the trimmed V and J ends, which lost 5 bases and 11 bases, there was a span of 12 bases. CDR3 bases: TGTGCCAGCAGCAAAACGACAGGTTACACCTTC. It is translated as CASSKTTGYTF.

The chain joins TRBV5-6 to TRBJ2-5; 11 bases match TRBD1. This CDR3 is 17 amino acids long. V dropped 1 base and J dropped 3; count of bases not matched to a gene: 8. Germline V gene sequence: CDR1 SGHDT, CDR2 YYEEEE. CDR3 protein: CASSLTGQGVREETQYF. CDR3 DNA: TGTGCCAGCAGCTTGACGGGACAGGGGGTTCGGGAAGAGACCCAGTACTTC.

This clone was seen once. The chain links TRBV5-6 to TRBJ1-5; D unclear. V was cut by 2 bases and J by 3 bases, with 12 bases left in between. The CDR3 runs 15 residues. Germline CDR1 reads SGHDT; CDR2 reads YYEEEE. For the CDR3, the DNA is TGTGCCAGCAGCTTTACGGGGAGCCACAATCAGCCCCAGCATTTT. Residues: CASSFTGSHNQPQHF.

This clone has a single count. A junction boundary mismatches the germline segment, possibly from a read error. The chain recombines TRBV6-1 with TRBJ2-2, with D maybe TRBD1 (8 bases). Per germline, CDR1 MNHNS and CDR2 SASEGT. CDR3 length: 15 residues. The CDR3 DNA follows: TGTGTCAGCAGTTTCTACAGGGGGGGGACCGGGGAGCTGTTTTTT. Amino acid sequence: CVSSFYRGGTGELFF.

The rearrangement joins TRBV4-1 to TRBJ1-2; 8 bases align to TRBD1. The CDR3 spans 15 residues. The V gene end was trimmed by 4 bases and the J gene end by 8 bases; junction bases not matched to a gene: 12. Per germline, CDR1 MGHRA and CDR2 YSYEKL. The CDR3 region has the DNA TGCGCCAGCAGCCCCTACGACAGGGGCATCGAGGGCTACACCTTC. This encodes CASSPYDRGIEGYTF.

The V and J genes are TRBV6-5 and TRBJ2-1, with D tentatively TRBD2 (6 bases). This CDR3 contains 15 residues. V lost 10 bases, J lost 2 bases, and 18 bases lay in between. The V gene's germline CDR1 is MNHEY and CDR2 SVGAGI. The CDR3 nucleotides read TGTGCCACCTGGGGTTTCGCGGGGACCTACAATGAGCAGTTCTTC. Encoded protein: CATWGFAGTYNEQFF.

This chain's CDR3 is CASSPTRQLSYEQYF. The CDR3 DNA sequence: TGCGCCAGCAGCCCGACTCGACAGTTGTCCTACGAGCAGTACTTC. The gene calls are TRBV5-1 and TRBJ2-7; maybe TRBD1 (5 bases). Trimming removed 4 bases from V and 1 base from J, with 15 bases in between. This CDR3 contains 15 residues. Germline CDR1 is SGHRS and CDR2 is YFSETQ. The whole variable domain, filled in from reference TRBV5-1 and TRBJ2-7, reads KAGVTQTPRYLIKTRGQQVTLSCSPISGHRSVSWYQQTPGQGLQFLFEYFSETQRNKGNFPGRFSGRQFSNSRSEMNVSTLELGDSALYLCASSPTRQLSYEQYFGPGTRLTVT.

The V call is TRBV2, the J call TRBJ2-5, with TRBD1 matching 11 bases. CDR1 SNHLY and CDR2 FYNNEI come from the germline V gene. This CDR3 comprises 15 residues. The V segment lost 6 bases and the J segment 2 bases; nucleotides outside the gene matches: 5. Here the CDR3 reads CASSAGTGGQETQYF. CDR3 DNA sequence: TGTGCCAGCAGCGCCGGGACAGGGGGACAAGAGACCCAGTACTTC.

The rearrangement uses TRBV9 and TRBJ1-4; 9 nucleotides align to TRBD1. CDR3 length: 16 residues. From germline, CDR1 is SGDLS and CDR2 YYNGEE. V was clipped by 0 bases and J by 7 bases; unmatched bases: 7. The CDR3 region has the DNA TGTGCCAGCAGCGTAGGCACAGGGGGCGTCGTTGAAAAACTGTTTTTT. Protein product: CASSVGTGGVVEKLFF.

The V gene is TRBV5-6, the J gene TRBJ1-2; D is uncertain. The V gene's germline CDR1 is SGHDT and CDR2 YYEEEE. V was clipped by 3 bases and J by 6 bases, with 15 bases between them. The CDR3 runs 14 residues. The CDR3 region has the DNA TGTGCCAGCAGCTCGGGCGGGGAACCGGATGGCTACACCTTC. Its translation is CASSSGGEPDGYTF. The whole variable domain, remainder taken from reference TRBV5-6 and TRBJ1-2, is DAGVTQSPTHLIKTRGQQVTLRCSPKSGHDTVSWYQQALGQGPQFIFQYYEEEERQRGNFPDRFSGHQFPNYSSELNVNALLLGDSALYLCASSSGGEPDGYTFGSGTRLTVV.

This clone was recorded once. The V call is TRBV29-1, the J call TRBJ2-7; 9 bases agree with TRBD1. The CDR3 covers 14 residues. The germline gives CDR1 SQVTM, CDR2 ANQGSEA. Unmatched junction bases numbered 1, after V lost 1 base and J lost 0 bases. This CDR3 is CSVEVTGGSYEQYF. The CDR3 DNA reads TGCAGCGTTGAAGTGACAGGGGGCTCCTACGAGCAGTACTTC.

This clone has just one count. The rearrangement uses TRBV11-2 and TRBJ1-1; perhaps TRBD1 as D (5 bases). The germline CDR1 and CDR2 sequences are SGHAT and FQNNGV. The CDR3 is made up of 12 amino acids. Trimming removed 0 bases at V and 12 bases at J, with 11 bases between. CDR3 sequence: CASSLDGRDPFF. The CDR3 DNA is TGTGCCAGCAGCTTAGACGGCAGGGATCCTTTCTTT.

The V call is TRBV19, the J call TRBJ2-7; 10 bases align to TRBD1. This CDR3 has 15 amino acids. The V gene's germline CDR1 is LNHDA and CDR2 SQIVND (reference sequence). Trimming took 3 bases from V and 2 from J; bases not matched to a gene: 4. The CDR3, as DNA: TGTGCCAGTAGTATTTCGGGACAGGGGCCCTACGAGCAGTACTTC. Translation: CASSISGQGPYEQYF.

In its sample, this clone was seen once. J is TRBJ2-3 and V is TRBV19, with 8 bases lining up with TRBD2. Trimming removed 7 bases from V and 6 bases from J; junction bases left unmatched: 15. Per the germline V gene, CDR1 is LNHDA and CDR2 is SQIVND (reference sequence). The CDR3 consists of 16 residues. The chain's CDR3 is CASTGGAGYTGDTQYF. CDR3 sequence (DNA): TGTGCCAGTACCGGGGGGGCAGGGTATACGGGGGATACGCAGTATTTT.

The chain has TRBV5-5 and TRBJ2-3; 8 bases align to TRBD2. With V trimmed by 0 bases and J by 0 bases, 3 bases remained unmatched. The CDR3 spans 16 residues. CDR1 SGHKS and CDR2 YYEKEE come from the germline V gene (reference sequence). As DNA, the CDR3 is TGTGCCAGCAGCTTGGGGCGGGGGGCTAGCACAGATACGCAGTATTTT. Translating gives CASSLGRGASTDTQYF.

The chain is built from TRBV11-2 and TRBJ1-6; D is perhaps TRBD1 (5 bases). Trimming stripped 3 bases from V and 8 bases from J, with 11 bases between. CDR1 is SGHAT and CDR2 is FQNNGV in the germline V gene. CDR3 size: 14 residues. CDR3 in amino acids: CASSFRVKDSPLHF. CDR3 sequence (DNA): TGTGCCAGCAGCTTCAGGGTAAAGGATTCACCCCTCCACTTT.

The chain combines TRBV6-5 with TRBJ1-2, with a tentative D call TRBD1 (5 bases). Per germline, CDR1 MNHEY and CDR2 SVGAGI. V was shortened by 5 bases and J by 6 bases, with 13 bases between the two germline ends. The CDR3 extends over 13 amino acids. The CDR3 reads CASSTGLSNGYTF. The CDR3, as DNA: TGTGCCAGCAGTACGGGACTGTCAAATGGCTACACCTTC.

The chain employs TRBV7-3 and TRBJ2-2, with 9 bases lining up with TRBD1. With 5 bases clipped from V and 4 bases from J, the junction kept 8 bases outside the gene matches. Germline CDR1 is SGHTA and CDR2 is FQGTGA. This CDR3 spans 16 amino acids. The CDR3 spells CASSPPGTGPTGELFF. CDR3 bases: TGTGCCAGCAGCCCACCCGGGACAGGGCCCACCGGGGAGCTGTTTTTT.

This clone has only one observation. The chain uses TRBV5-1 and TRBJ1-2, with 7 bases fitting TRBD1. The germline CDR1 and CDR2 sequences are SGHRS and YFSETQ. With 4 bases clipped from V and 8 bases from J, the junction kept 8 bases outside the gene matches. This CDR3 region has 13 residues. Written as DNA, the CDR3 is TGCGCCAGCAGCCAAGGGGTGACAGGGGGCTACACCTTC. Amino acid sequence: CASSQGVTGGYTF.

This clone has only one observation. The rearrangement joins TRBV30 to TRBJ2-5; 9 bases map to TRBD1. The J call may not be correct, given that the DNA end is closer to TRBJ2-7. The CDR3 has 14 residues. The germline V gene has CDR1 GTSNPN and CDR2 SVGIG (reference sequence). CDR3 residues: CAWINKGQGYEQYF. The CDR3 DNA reads TGTGCCTGGATCAATAAGGGACAGGGCTACGAGCAGTACTTC.

The chain combines TRBV7-3 with TRBJ2-1, with TRBD2 matching 7 bases. V shed 5 bases and J 4 bases; nucleotides not matched to a gene: 8. The germline V gene has CDR1 SGHTA and CDR2 FQGTGA. This CDR3 region has 15 residues. The CDR3 here is CASSLSGGRYNEQFF. The CDR3 DNA follows: TGTGCCAGCAGCCTATCGGGGGGTAGGTACAATGAGCAGTTCTTC.

The gene calls are TRBV30 and TRBJ1-1, with a possible D match to TRBD1 (5 bases). Between the trimmed V and J ends, which lost 3 bases and 1 base, there was a span of 6 bases. The CDR3 is made up of 12 amino acids. Germline V gene lookup returns CDR1 GTSNPN and CDR2 SVGIG (reference sequence). The CDR3 coding sequence is TGTGCCTGGAGAGGGGCGAACACTGAAGCTTTCTTT. It is translated as CAWRGANTEAFF. The variable domain in full, completed from reference TRBV30 and TRBJ1-1, reads SQTIHQWPATLVQPVGSPLSLECTVEGTSNPNLYWYRQAAGRGLQLLFYSVGIGQISSEVPQNLSASRPQDRQFILSSKKLLLSDSGFYLCAWRGANTEAFFGQGTRLTVV.

J is TRBJ2-3 and V is TRBV29-1; 10 nucleotides match TRBD2. This CDR3 comprises 15 residues. The V gene end was trimmed by 7 bases and the J gene end by 2 bases; junction bases not matched to a gene: 9. Germline CDR1 reads SQVTM; CDR2 reads ANQGSEA. The CDR3 loop reads CSAHILAGLTDTQYF. The DNA of the CDR3 is TGCAGCGCTCACATACTAGCGGGGCTCACAGATACGCAGTATTTT.

The rearrangement joins TRBV30 to TRBJ1-2; D unresolved. The germline CDR1 and CDR2 sequences are GTSNPN and SVGIG (reference sequence). V lost 0 bases and J lost 6, with 11 bases in between. This CDR3 spans 13 amino acids. In DNA form, the CDR3 reads TGTGCCTGGAGTGTAGGAAACAGACATGGCTACACCTTC. It yields the protein CAWSVGNRHGYTF.